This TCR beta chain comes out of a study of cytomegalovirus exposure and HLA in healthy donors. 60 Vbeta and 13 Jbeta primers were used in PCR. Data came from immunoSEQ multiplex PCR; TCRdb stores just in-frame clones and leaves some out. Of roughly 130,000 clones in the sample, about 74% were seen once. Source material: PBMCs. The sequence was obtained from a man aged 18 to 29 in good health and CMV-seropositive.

The CDR3 protein is CASSVGGGETQYF. DNA of the CDR3: TGTGCCAGCAGCGTAGGGGGCGGAGAGACCCAGTACTTC. The chain employs TRBV9 and TRBJ2-5; the D gene is possibly TRBD1 (5 bases). The CDR3 sequence is 13 residues long. CDR1 is SGDLS, CDR2 YYNGEE, per germline. Trimming pared 0 bases from V and 4 bases from J, leaving 7 bases between.